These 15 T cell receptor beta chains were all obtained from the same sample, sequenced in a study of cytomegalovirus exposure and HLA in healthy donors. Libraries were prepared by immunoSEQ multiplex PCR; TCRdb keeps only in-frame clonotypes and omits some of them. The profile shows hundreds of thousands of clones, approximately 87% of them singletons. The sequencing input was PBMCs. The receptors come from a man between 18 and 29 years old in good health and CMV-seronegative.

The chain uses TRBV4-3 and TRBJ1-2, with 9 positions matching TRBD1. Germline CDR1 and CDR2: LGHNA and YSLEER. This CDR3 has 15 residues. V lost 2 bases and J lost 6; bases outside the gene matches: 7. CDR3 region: CASSQSTGTGNGYTF. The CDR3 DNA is TGCGCCAGCAGCCAATCGACCGGGACAGGGAATGGCTACACCTTC.

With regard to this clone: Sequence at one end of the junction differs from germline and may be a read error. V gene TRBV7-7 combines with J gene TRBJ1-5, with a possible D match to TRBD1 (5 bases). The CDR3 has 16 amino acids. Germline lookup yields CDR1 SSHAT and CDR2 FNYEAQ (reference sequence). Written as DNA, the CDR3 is TGTGCTAGCAGCCCCCCGAGGTATGGGGCCAATCAGCCCCAGCATTTT. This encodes CASSPPRYGANQPQHF.

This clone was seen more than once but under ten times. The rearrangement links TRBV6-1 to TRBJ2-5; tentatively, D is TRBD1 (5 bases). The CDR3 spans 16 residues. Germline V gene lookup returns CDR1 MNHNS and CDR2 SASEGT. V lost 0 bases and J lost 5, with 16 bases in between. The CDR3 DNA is TGTGCCAGCAGTGAAGCGGGGCGGCTTAGTTACGAGACCCAGTACTTC. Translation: CASSEAGRLSYETQYF.

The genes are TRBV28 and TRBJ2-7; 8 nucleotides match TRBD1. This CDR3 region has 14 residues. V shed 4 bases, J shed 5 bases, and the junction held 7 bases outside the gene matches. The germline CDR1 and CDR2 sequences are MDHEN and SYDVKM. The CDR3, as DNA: TGTGCCAGCAGTTCGAGGGACAGGCAACACGAGCAGTACTTC. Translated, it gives CASSSRDRQHEQYF. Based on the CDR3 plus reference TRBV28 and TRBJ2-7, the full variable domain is DVKVTQSSRYLVKRTGEKVFLECVQDMDHENMFWYRQDPGLGLRLIYFSYDVKMKEKGDIPEGYSVSREKKERFSLILESASTNQTSMYLCASSSRDRQHEQYFGPGTRLTVT.

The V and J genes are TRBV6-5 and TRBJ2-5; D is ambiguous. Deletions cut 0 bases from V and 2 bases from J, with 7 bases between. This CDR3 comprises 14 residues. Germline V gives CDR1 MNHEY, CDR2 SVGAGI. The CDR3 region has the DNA TGTGCCAGCAGTTACTCGAATAGTCAAGAGACCCAGTACTTC. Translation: CASSYSNSQETQYF.

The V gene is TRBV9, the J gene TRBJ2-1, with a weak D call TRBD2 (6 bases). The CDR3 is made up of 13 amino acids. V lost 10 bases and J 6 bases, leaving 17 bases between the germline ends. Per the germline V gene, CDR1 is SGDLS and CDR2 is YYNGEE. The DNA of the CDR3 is TGTGCCTCTTCCCTAGTCGGGAGCAATGAGCAGTTCTTC. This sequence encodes CASSLVGSNEQFF.

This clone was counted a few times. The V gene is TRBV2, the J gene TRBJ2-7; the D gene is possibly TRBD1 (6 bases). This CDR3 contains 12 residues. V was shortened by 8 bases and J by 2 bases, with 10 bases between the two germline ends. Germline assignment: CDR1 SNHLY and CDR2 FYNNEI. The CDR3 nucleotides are TGTGCCAGCTCGACAGGACCCTACGAGCAGTACTTC. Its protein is CASSTGPYEQYF.

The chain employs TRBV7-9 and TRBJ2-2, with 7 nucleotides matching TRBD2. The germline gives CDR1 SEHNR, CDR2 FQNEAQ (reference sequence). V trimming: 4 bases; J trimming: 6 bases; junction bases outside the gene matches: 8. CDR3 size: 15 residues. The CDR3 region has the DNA TGTGCCAGCAGCTCCGGGGAGGGAATGGCCGGGGAGCTGTTTTTT. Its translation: CASSSGEGMAGELFF.

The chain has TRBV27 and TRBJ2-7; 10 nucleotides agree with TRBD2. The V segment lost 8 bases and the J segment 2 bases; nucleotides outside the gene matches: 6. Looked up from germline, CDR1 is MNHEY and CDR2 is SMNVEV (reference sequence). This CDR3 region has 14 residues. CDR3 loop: CASGIAGGTYEQYF. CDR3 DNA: TGTGCCAGCGGAATAGCGGGAGGCACCTACGAGCAGTACTTC.

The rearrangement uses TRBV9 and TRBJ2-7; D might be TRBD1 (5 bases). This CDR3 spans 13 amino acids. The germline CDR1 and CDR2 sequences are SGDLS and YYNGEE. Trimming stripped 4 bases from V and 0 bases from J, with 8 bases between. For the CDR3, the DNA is TGTGCCAGCAGCATGGACACCTCCTACGAGCAGTACTTC. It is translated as CASSMDTSYEQYF.

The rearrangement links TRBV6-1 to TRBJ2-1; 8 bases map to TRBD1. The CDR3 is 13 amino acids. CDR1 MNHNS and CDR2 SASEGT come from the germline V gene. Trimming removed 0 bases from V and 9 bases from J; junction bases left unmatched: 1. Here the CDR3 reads CASSEAGTGEQFF. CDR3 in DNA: TGTGCCAGCAGTGAAGCAGGGACAGGTGAGCAGTTCTTC.

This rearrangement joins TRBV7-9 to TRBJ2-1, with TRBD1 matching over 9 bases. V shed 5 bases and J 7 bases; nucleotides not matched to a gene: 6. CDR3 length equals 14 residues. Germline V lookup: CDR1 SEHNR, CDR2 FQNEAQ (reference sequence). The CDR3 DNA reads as TGTGCCAGCAGCCTTGGACAGGGGATGAATGAGCAGTTCTTC. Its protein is CASSLGQGMNEQFF.

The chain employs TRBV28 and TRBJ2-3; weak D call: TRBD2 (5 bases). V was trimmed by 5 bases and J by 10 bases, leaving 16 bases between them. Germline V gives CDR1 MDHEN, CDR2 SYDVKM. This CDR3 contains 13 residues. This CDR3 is CASSTPGIGAQYF. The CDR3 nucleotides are TGTGCCAGCAGTACCCCGGGGATCGGCGCGCAGTATTTT.

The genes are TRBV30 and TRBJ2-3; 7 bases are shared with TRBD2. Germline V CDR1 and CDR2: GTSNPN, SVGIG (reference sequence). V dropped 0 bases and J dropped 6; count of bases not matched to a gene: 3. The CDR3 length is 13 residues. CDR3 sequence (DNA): TGTGCCTGGAGTGTAAGCGGGGCGGATACGCAGTATTTT. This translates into CAWSVSGADTQYF.

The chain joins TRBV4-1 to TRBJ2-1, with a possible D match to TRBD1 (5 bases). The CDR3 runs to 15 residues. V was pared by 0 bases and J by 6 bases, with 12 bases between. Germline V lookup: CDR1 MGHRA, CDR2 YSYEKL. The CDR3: CASSQDPGSANEQFF. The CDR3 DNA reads TGCGCCAGCAGCCAAGATCCAGGGTCGGCCAATGAGCAGTTCTTC.